This T cell receptor (beta chain) was obtained from a study of spatial heterogeneity in lung cancer. This CDR3 comprises 13 residues. Germline values: CDR1 MNHNY, CDR2 SVGAGI (reference sequence). V gave up 6 bases and J gave up 5 bases, with 10 bases separating them. Time point here: sample taken at primary tumor resection. From tumor, nontumor lung or frozen PBMC, whole RNA was taken unsorted for sequencing. This clonotype was picked up a small number of times. TCRdb passed the 5' RACE reads through MiXCR, listing each CDR3 protein once. The table records some 17,000 distinct CDR3 sequences, 20% to 25% of them present only once.

V gene TRBV6-6 combines with J gene TRBJ2-2; D unclear. This TCR came from a female donor with early-stage non-small cell lung cancer. The source material was PBMCs, sampled at surgery. CDR3 sequence reads: CASRAGWTGELFF. The DNA for the CDR3 is TGTGCCAGCAGGGCAGGATGGACCGGGGAGCTGTTTTTT.